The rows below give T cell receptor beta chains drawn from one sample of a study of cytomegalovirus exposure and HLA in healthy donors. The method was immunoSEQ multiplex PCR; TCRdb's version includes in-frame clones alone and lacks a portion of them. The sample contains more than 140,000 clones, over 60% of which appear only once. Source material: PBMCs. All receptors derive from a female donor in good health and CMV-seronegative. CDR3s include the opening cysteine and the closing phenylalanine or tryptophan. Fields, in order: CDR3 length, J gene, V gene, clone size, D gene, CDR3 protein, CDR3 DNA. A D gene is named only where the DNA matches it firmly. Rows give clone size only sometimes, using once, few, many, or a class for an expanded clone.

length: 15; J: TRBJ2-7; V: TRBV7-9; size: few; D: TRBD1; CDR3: CASSPWTGVSYEQYF; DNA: TGTGCCAGCAGCCCCTGGACAGGGGTTTCCTACGAGCAGTACTTC
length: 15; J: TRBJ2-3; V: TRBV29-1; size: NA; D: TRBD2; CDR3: CSVSLPAGVADTQYF; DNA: TGCAGCGTTTCCCTTCCAGCGGGAGTTGCAGATACGCAGTATTTT
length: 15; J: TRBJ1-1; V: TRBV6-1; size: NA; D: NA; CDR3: CASSRVRLVGTEAFF; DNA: TGTGCCAGCAGCAGGGTCAGGTTGGTTGGCACTGAAGCTTTCTTT
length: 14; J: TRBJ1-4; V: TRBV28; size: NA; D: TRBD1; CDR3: CASSTGQGSEKLFF; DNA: TGTGCCAGCAGTACGGGACAGGGGTCTGAAAAACTGTTTTTT
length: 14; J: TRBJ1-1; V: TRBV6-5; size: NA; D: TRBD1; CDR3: CASSPGGLNTEAFF; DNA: TGTGCCAGCAGTCCAGGGGGCCTGAACACTGAAGCTTTCTTT
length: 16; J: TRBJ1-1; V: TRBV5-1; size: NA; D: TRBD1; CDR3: CASSLGQGGVNTEAFF; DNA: TGCGCCAGCAGCTTGGGACAGGGGGGAGTTAACACTGAAGCTTTCTTT
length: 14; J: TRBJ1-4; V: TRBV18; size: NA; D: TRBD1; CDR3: CASSPGTGEEKLFF; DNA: TGTGCCAGCTCACCCGGGACAGGGGAAGAAAAACTGTTTTTT
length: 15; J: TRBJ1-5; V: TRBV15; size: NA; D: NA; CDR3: CATSRGSQGDQPQHF; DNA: TGTGCCACCAGCAGAGGGTCGCAGGGTGATCAGCCCCAGCATTTT
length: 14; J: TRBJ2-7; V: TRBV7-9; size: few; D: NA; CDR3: CASSQSGLLYEQYF; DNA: TGTGCCAGCAGTCAATCGGGTTTACTTTACGAGCAGTACTTC
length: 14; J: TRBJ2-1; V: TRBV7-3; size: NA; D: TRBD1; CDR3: CASSFGQGDGEQFF; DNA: TGTGCCAGCAGCTTCGGACAGGGGGACGGTGAGCAGTTCTTC